The 11 T cell receptor beta chains in this list originate from one sample, sequenced in a study of blood T cell repertoires in COVID-19 (dated by TCRdb to 2018 to 2021). The library was produced with the immunoSEQ multiplex PCR assay. What TCRdb holds here is the immuneACCESS table cut down to in-frame rearrangements. Part of the clones is not present; checked against another copy, under half of the missing clones reflect an unresolved V gene, and the others are unexplained. Within this sample are roughly 500,000 clones, with 70% to 90% of them counted one time only. The ten largest make up approximately 8% of the sample. The sample was PBMCs or T cells enriched from blood (not recorded which). The receptors shown here come from a woman aged 55-70 years who had recovered from COVID-19.

The V call is TRBV9, the J call TRBJ1-6; a possible D gene is TRBD1 (6 bases). Trimming removed 4 bases at V and 4 bases at J, with 15 bases between. CDR1 and CDR2 (germline): SGDLS, YYNGEE. The CDR3 covers 16 residues. The CDR3 DNA is TGTGCCAGCAGCCTGGGGCCAGGGGTATATAATTCACCCCTCCACTTT. Protein: CASSLGPGVYNSPLHF.

The chain joins TRBV3-1 (or the pseudogene TRBV3-2) to TRBJ2-1; TRBD1 matches 7 bases. V shed 1 base, J shed 7 bases, and the junction held 4 bases outside the gene matches. This CDR3 contains 14 residues. CDR1 and CDR2 (germline): LGHDT, YNNKEL (reference sequence). The CDR3 is CASSQGRRGNEQFF. CDR3 coding DNA: TGTGCCAGCAGCCAAGGGCGCAGGGGGAATGAGCAGTTCTTC.

The chain recombines TRBV5-1 with TRBJ2-1; tentative D call: TRBD2 (6 bases). CDR3 size: 16 residues. Germline loops: CDR1 SGHRS, CDR2 YFSETQ. The V end lost 2 bases, the J end lost 1 base, and 13 bases lay between the germline ends. This CDR3 is CASSFLPAGSYNEQFF. CDR3 nucleotide sequence: TGCGCCAGCAGCTTCCTTCCGGCGGGGTCCTACAATGAGCAGTTCTTC.

The chain recombines TRBV5-1 with TRBJ2-1; TRBD1 matches 7 bases. Germline-derived CDR1 and CDR2 are SGHRS and YFSETQ. The CDR3 contains 15 residues. J gave up 6 bases and V 3 bases, and 9 bases lay outside the gene matches. The CDR3 sequence is CASSSRTGSGNEQFF. The CDR3 region has the DNA TGCGCCAGCAGCTCCCGGACAGGTTCAGGCAATGAGCAGTTCTTC.

This clone was detected only a few times. The J gene is TRBJ2-5, the V gene TRBV6-5; 12 bases align to TRBD2. CDR1 MNHEY and CDR2 SVGAGI come from the germline V gene. The CDR3 spans 14 residues. The junction had 7 bases not matched to a gene; V was cut back by 8 bases and J by 6 bases. The CDR3 DNA is TGTGCCAGCTTACCGACTAGCGGGGGAAAGACCCAGTACTTC. This codes for CASLPTSGGKTQYF.

V usage is TRBV5-6 and J usage is TRBJ2-7; 7 bases fit TRBD1. The length of the CDR3 is 12 residues. V shed 6 bases, J shed 5 bases, and the junction held 5 bases outside the gene matches. CDR1 and CDR2 from the germline V gene are SGHDT and YYEEEE. The CDR3 spells CASTTTGNEQYF. In DNA form, the CDR3 reads TGTGCCAGCACCACGACAGGGAACGAGCAGTACTTC.

This clone came up a few times. V gene TRBV7-2 combines with J gene TRBJ2-3; 11 bases match TRBD2. The V segment lost 4 bases and the J segment 6 bases; nucleotides outside the gene matches: 9. The CDR3 is made up of 16 amino acids. CDR1 SGHTA and CDR2 FQGNSA come from the germline V gene. CDR3 DNA: TGTGCCAGCAGCTCACAAGGGACTAGCGGAACGGATACGCAGTATTTT. Translated, it gives CASSSQGTSGTDTQYF.

Concerning this clone: The same CDR3 is also encoded by other DNA sequences in this sample. The genes are TRBV18 and TRBJ2-7; 8 nucleotides match TRBD1. The CDR3 covers 13 residues. With V trimmed by 3 bases and J by 6 bases, 4 bases remained unmatched. Germline V gene sequence: CDR1 KGHSH, CDR2 LQKENI. The CDR3 DNA sequence: TGTGCCAGCTCACCCTCGACAGGGGTCGAGCAGTACTTC. Translation: CASSPSTGVEQYF. The whole variable domain, filled in from reference TRBV18 and TRBJ2-7, reads NAGVMQNPRHLVRRRGQEARLRCSPMKGHSHVYWYRQLPEEGLKFMVYLQKENIIDESGMPKERFSAEFPKEGPSILRIQQVVRGDSAAYFCASSPSTGVEQYFGPGTRLTVT.

This chain links TRBV3-1 (or the pseudogene TRBV3-2) with TRBJ2-5, with D maybe TRBD1 (6 bases). Between the trimmed V and J ends, which lost 1 base and 4 bases, there was a span of 16 bases. Germline values: CDR1 LGHDT, CDR2 YNNKEL (reference sequence). CDR3 size: 16 residues. The CDR3 region has the DNA TGTGCCAGCAGCCAAGTGGTACAGGGCTTGAGAGAGACCCAGTACTTC. It specifies CASSQVVQGLRETQYF.

This sequence joins TRBV12-5 and TRBJ1-3, with 9 positions matching TRBD1. CDR1 and CDR2 from the germline V gene are LGHNT and FRNRAP. The CDR3 contains 20 residues. With V trimmed by 6 bases and J by 0 bases, 18 bases remained unmatched. The CDR3 sequence is CASGSHNRGLLLSSGNTIYF. Here the CDR3 DNA reads TGTGCTAGTGGCTCGCATAACAGGGGGCTCCTCCTTAGCTCTGGAAACACCATATATTTT.

This clone was detected once. The rearrangement links TRBV24-1 to TRBJ1-5, with TRBD1 matching 10 bases. From germline, CDR1 is KGHDR and CDR2 SFDVKD. Trimming at V came to 3 bases and at J to 10 bases, leaving 14 bases not matched to a gene. The CDR3 totals 17 residues. The CDR3: CATSDSTGTGESSPQHF. In nucleotides, the CDR3 is TGTGCCACCAGTGATAGTACCGGGACAGGGGAGTCTAGCCCCCAGCATTTT.